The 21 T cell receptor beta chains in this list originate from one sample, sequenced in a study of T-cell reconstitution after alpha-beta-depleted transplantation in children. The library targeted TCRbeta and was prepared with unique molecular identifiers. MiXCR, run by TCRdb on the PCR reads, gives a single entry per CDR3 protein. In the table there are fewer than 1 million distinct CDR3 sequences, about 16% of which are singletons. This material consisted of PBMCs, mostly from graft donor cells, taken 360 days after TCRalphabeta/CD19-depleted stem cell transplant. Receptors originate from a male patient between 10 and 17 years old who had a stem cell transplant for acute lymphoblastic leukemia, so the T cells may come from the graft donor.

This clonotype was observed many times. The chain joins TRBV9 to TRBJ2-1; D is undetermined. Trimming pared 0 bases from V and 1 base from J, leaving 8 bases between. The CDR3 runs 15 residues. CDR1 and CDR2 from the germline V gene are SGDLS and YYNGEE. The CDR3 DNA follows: TGTGCCAGCAGCGTAGGAGGTGGGTCCTACAATGAGCAGTTCTTC. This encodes CASSVGGGSYNEQFF.

The CDR3: CASSVQGETQYF. The CDR3 region has the DNA TGTGCCAGCAGCGTACAAGGAGAGACCCAGTACTTC. The chain has TRBV3-1 and TRBJ2-5; D not certain. Trimming took off 5 bases at V and 4 bases at J, with 8 bases between the two ends. Germline-derived CDR1 and CDR2 are LGHDT and YNNKEL (reference sequence). The CDR3 spans 12 residues.

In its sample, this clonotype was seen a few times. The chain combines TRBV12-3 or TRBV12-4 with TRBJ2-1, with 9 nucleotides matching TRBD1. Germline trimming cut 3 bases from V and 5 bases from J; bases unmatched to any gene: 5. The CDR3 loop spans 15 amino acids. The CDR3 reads CASSFRGQGHNEQFF. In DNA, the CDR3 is TGTGCCAGCAGTTTTAGGGGACAGGGTCACAATGAGCAGTTCTTC.

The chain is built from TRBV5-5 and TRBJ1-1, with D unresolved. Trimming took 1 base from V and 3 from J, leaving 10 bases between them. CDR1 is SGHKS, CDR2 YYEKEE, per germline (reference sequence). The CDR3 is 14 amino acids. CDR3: CASSLIDSDTEAFF. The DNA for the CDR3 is TGTGCCAGCAGCTTGATCGACTCGGACACTGAAGCTTTCTTT.

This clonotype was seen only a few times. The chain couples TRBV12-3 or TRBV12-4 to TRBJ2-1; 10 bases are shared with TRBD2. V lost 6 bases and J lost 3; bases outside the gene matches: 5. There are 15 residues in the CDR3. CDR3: CASRPTSGNYNEQFF. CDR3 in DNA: TGTGCCAGCAGGCCCACTAGCGGGAACTACAATGAGCAGTTCTTC.

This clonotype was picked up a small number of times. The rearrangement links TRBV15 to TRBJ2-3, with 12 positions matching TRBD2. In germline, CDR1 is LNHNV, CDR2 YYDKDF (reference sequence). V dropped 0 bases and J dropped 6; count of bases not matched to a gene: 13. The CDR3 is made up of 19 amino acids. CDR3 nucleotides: TGTGCCACCAGCAGAGATCCTCGGAGACTAGCGGGAGAGGGGGATACGCAGTATTTT. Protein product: CATSRDPRRLAGEGDTQYF.

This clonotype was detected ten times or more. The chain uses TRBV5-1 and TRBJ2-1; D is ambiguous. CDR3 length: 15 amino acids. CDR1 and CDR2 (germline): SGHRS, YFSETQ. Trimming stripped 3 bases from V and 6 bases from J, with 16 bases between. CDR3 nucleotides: TGCGCCAGCAGCTCACCTCTTCCGACTGGCAATGAGCAGTTCTTC. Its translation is CASSSPLPTGNEQFF.

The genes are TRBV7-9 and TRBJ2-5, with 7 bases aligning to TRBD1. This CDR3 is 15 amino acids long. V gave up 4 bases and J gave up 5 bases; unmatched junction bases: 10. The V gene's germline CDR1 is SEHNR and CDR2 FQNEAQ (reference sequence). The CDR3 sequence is CASSSTGSPGETQYF. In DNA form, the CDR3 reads TGTGCCAGCAGCTCGACAGGGTCCCCAGGGGAGACCCAGTACTTC.

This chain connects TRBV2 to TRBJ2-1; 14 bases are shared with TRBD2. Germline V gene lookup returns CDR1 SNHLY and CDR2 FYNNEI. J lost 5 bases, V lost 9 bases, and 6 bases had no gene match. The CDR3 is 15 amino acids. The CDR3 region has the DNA TGTGCCAGAGGGACTAGCGGGAGAAGAAACAATGAGCAGTTCTTC. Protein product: CARGTSGRRNNEQFF.

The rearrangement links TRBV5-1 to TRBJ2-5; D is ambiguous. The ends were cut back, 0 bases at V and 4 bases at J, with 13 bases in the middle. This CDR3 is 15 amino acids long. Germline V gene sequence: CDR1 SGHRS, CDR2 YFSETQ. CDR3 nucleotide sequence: TGCGCCAGCAGCTTGGTCCTAAGTCCCGGAGAGACCCAGTACTTC. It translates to CASSLVLSPGETQYF.

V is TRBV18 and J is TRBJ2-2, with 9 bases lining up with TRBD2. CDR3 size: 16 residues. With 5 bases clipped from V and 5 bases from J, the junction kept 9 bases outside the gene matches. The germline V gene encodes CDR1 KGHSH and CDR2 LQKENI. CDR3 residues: CASSSSLAGATGELFF. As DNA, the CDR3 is TGTGCCAGCTCATCTTCTTTAGCGGGAGCAACCGGGGAGCTGTTTTTT.

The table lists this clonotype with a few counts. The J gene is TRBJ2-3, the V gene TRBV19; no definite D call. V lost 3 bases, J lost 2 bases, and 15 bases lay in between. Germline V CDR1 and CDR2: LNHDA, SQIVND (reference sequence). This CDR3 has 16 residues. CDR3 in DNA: TGTGCCAGTAGTATCCTAAGGTTCATTGTCACAGATACGCAGTATTTT. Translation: CASSILRFIVTDTQYF.

Here the CDR3 DNA reads TGCGCCAGCAGCTTGCCGATCGGGGCTCTCTCCTACGAGCAGTACTTC. It encodes CASSLPIGALSYEQYF. The chain joins TRBV5-1 to TRBJ2-7; tentatively, D is TRBD1 or TRBD2 (5 bases each). CDR1 and CDR2 from the germline V gene are SGHRS and YFSETQ. The CDR3 contains 16 residues. The V end lost 1 base, the J end lost 0 bases, and 14 bases lay between the germline ends.

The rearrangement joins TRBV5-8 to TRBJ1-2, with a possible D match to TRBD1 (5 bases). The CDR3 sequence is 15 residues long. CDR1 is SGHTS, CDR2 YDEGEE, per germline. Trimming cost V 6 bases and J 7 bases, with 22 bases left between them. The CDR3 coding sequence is TGTGCCAGCACCTACCAGCTTCGGGGCCTTTTTGGCTACACCTTC. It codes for CASTYQLRGLFGYTF.

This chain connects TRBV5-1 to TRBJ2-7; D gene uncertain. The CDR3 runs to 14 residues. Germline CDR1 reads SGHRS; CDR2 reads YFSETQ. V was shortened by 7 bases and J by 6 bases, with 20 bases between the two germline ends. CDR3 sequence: CASPHRAGPREQYF. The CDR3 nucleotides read TGCGCCAGCCCACATAGGGCAGGACCGCGCGAGCAGTACTTC. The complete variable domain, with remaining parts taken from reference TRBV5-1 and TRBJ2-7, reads KAGVTQTPRYLIKTRGQQVTLSCSPISGHRSVSWYQQTPGQGLQFLFEYFSETQRNKGNFPGRFSGRQFSNSRSEMNVSTLELGDSALYLCASPHRAGPREQYFGPGTRLTVT.

CDR3 DNA: TGTGCTAGTGGCAAGGGGACAGGGGGATCCGGGGAGCTGTTTTTT. This codes for CASGKGTGGSGELFF. The genes are TRBV12-5 and TRBJ2-2, with 11 nucleotides matching TRBD1. The J segment lost 6 bases and the V segment lost 6 bases, leaving 6 bases of the junction unmatched. CDR3 length: 15 residues. The V gene's germline CDR1 is LGHNT and CDR2 FRNRAP.

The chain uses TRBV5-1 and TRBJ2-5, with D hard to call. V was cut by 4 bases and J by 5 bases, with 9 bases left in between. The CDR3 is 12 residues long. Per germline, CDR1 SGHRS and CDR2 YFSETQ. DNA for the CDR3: TGCGCCAGCAGCCTAAACACGGAGACCCAGTACTTC. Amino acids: CASSLNTETQYF. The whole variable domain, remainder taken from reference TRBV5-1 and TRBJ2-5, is KAGVTQTPRYLIKTRGQQVTLSCSPISGHRSVSWYQQTPGQGLQFLFEYFSETQRNKGNFPGRFSGRQFSNSRSEMNVSTLELGDSALYLCASSLNTETQYFGPGTRLLVL.

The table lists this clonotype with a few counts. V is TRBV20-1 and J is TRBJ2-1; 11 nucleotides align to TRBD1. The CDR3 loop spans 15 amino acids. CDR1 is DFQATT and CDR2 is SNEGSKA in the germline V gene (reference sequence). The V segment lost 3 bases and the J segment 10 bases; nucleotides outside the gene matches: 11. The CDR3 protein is CSASQSGTGGGEQFF. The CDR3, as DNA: TGCAGTGCTAGTCAATCCGGGACAGGGGGAGGGGAGCAGTTCTTC.

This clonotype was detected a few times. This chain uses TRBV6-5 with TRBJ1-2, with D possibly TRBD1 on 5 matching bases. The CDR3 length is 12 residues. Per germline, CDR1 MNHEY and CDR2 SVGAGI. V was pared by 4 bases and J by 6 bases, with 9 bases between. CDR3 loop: CASSLSGNGYTF. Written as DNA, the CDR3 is TGTGCCAGCAGTTTGTCAGGGAATGGCTACACCTTC.

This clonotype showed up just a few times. The CDR3 here is CATRAETGIGQFF. In DNA form, the CDR3 reads TGTGCCACCAGGGCAGAGACAGGTATCGGGCAGTTCTTC. The gene calls are TRBV15 and TRBJ2-1, with D possibly being TRBD1 (6 bases). Trimming left V 6 bases short and J 12 bases short, with 18 bases between. The CDR3 totals 13 residues. Germline CDR1 LNHNV, CDR2 YYDKDF (reference sequence). The full variable domain, its missing parts supplied by reference TRBV15 and TRBJ2-1, is DAMVIQNPRYQVTQFGKPVTLSCSQTLNHNVMYWYQQKSSQAPKLLFHYYDKDFNNEADTPDNFQSRRPNTSFCFLDIRSPGLGDTAMYLCATRAETGIGQFFGPGTRLTVL.

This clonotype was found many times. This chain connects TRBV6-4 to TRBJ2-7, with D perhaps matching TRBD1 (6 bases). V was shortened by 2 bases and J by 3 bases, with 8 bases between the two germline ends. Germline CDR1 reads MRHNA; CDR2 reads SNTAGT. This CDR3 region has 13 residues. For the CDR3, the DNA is TGTGCCAGCAGTGACGGGACAATCTACGAGCAGTACTTC. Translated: CASSDGTIYEQYF.